This T cell receptor (beta chain) comes out of a study of T and B cells in COVID-19 patients. Study context: Median age was around 35 years in the recovered cohort and 67 years in the active-infection cohort.

Multiplex PCR with BIOMED2 TRB-A/B primer pools amplified TRB rearrangements. TCRdb re-called the multiplex PCR reads with MiXCR, one entry per CDR3 protein. The sample has thousands of distinct CDR3 sequences, around 25% seen once. CDR3 length: 19 residues. Germline-derived CDR1 and CDR2 are MNHNY and SVGAGI (reference sequence). V was clipped by 7 bases and J by 1 base, with 25 bases between them. Each TRB amplification used roughly 240-550 ng of genomic DNA from blood. Study observations and caveats: Patients with COVID-19 reportedly showed strongly skewed T cell receptor beta variable and joining gene usage. Sorted SARS-CoV-2-responsive or tetramer+ T cells and CD4+, regulatory and CD8+ subsets were not yet sequenced. Of 2,331 TCR clusters found only in the recovered cohort, more than 30 had low generation probability.

A few counts support this clonotype. Antigen specificity is unknown. V is TRBV6-6 and J is TRBJ2-2; tentative D call: TRBD1 (7 bases). The receptor was isolated from a human donor with active COVID-19. The donor label of this sample is uncertain. Sequencing was carried out using blood. The CDR3 spells CASTVRGPEGARNTGELFF. CDR3 nucleotide sequence: TGTGCCAGCACCGTACGGGGGCCCGAGGGGGCAAGGAACACCGGGGAGCTGTTTTTT.